A single sample gave rise to the 3 T cell receptor beta chains below, sequenced in a study of cytomegalovirus exposure and HLA in healthy donors. The PCR made use of 60 Vbeta and 13 Jbeta primers. Measured with immunoSEQ multiplex PCR; TCRdb has only the in-frame clones, and not every one. In the table there are more than 200,000 clones, about 79% of which are singletons. The sequencing input was PBMCs. The receptors derive from a man aged 18 to 30 in good health and CMV-seronegative.

The rearrangement joins TRBV28 to TRBJ2-5, with D possibly matching TRBD1 (6 bases). The CDR3 loop spans 13 amino acids. CDR1 is MDHEN, CDR2 SYDVKM, per germline. Trimming pared 5 bases from V and 2 bases from J, leaving 9 bases between. The CDR3 nucleotides are TGTGCCAGCAGTACGACAGGACAAGAGACCCAGTACTTC. Its translation is CASSTTGQETQYF.

This chain connects TRBV7-2 to TRBJ1-4; D remains unclear. Germline-derived CDR1 and CDR2 are SGHTA and FQGNSA. Trimming took 0 bases from V and 8 from J, leaving 7 bases between them. CDR3 length: 13 amino acids. CDR3 in DNA: TGTGCCAGCAGCTTAGCGAGGAAAGAAAAACTGTTTTTT. Amino acid sequence: CASSLARKEKLFF. The entire variable domain, with the rest obtained from reference TRBV7-2 and TRBJ1-4, is as follows: GAGVSQSPSNKVTEKGKDVELRCDPISGHTALYWYRQSLGQGLEFLIYFQGNSAPDKSGLPSDRFSAERTGGSVSTLTIQRTQQEDSAVYLCASSLARKEKLFFGSGTQLSVL.

V and J are TRBV6-5 and TRBJ2-7; D is perhaps TRBD1 (5 bases). V was cut by 4 bases and J by 0 bases, with 16 bases left in between. Germline lookup yields CDR1 MNHEY and CDR2 SVGAGI. The CDR3 loop spans 16 amino acids. Written as DNA, the CDR3 is TGTGCCAGCAGTTCCTCCAGGGTCACCATCTCCTACGAGCAGTACTTC. This encodes CASSSSRVTISYEQYF.